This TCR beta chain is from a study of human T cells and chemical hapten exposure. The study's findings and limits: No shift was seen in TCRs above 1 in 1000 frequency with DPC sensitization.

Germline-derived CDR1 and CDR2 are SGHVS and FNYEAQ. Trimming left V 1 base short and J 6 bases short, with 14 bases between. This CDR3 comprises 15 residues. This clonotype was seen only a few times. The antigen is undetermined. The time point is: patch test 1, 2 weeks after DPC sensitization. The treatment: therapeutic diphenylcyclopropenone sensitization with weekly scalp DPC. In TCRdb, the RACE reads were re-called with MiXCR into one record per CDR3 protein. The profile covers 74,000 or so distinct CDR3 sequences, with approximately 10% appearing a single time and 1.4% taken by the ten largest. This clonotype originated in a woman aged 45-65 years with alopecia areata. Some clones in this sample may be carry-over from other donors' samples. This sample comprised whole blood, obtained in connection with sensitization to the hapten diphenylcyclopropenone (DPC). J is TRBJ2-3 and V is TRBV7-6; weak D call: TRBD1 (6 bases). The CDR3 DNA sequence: TGTGCCAGCAGCTTAGAGTCGTGGGGGCAGGATACGCAGTATTTT. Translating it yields CASSLESWGQDTQYF.